Below, 15 T cell receptor beta chains from the same sample are listed, as sequenced in a study of cytomegalovirus exposure and HLA in healthy donors. Primers for the PCR totalled 60 Vbeta and 13 Jbeta. Generated by immunoSEQ multiplex PCR, the TCRdb table keeps only in-frame clones and is missing some. The sample shows about 170,000 clones, about four fifths of them seen only once. Sequenced input: PBMCs. The receptors here all came from a man aged 30 to 45 in good health and CMV-seropositive.

This clone is a singleton in its sample. The chain carries TRBV4-1 and TRBJ1-5; tentatively, D is TRBD1 (5 bases). V lost 5 bases and J 2 bases, leaving 16 bases between the germline ends. The CDR3 covers 16 residues. Germline loops: CDR1 MGHRA, CDR2 YSYEKL. DNA of the CDR3: TGCGCCAGCAGCGCTCAAGCAGGGTTCGGCAATCAGCCCCAGCATTTT. Translated: CASSAQAGFGNQPQHF.

This rearrangement joins TRBV11-2 to TRBJ2-5; D remains unclear. The CDR3 is 17 amino acids. Trimming cost V 2 bases and J 5 bases, with 21 bases left between them. The germline gives CDR1 SGHAT, CDR2 FQNNGV. Here the CDR3 DNA reads TGTGCCAGCAGCTTAACCCCAACGACTGGGTCCGGGGAGACCCAGTACTTC. Translation: CASSLTPTTGSGETQYF.

This chain uses TRBV18 with TRBJ2-7; D unresolved. CDR1 KGHSH and CDR2 LQKENI come from the germline V gene. Trimming pared 2 bases from V and 3 bases from J, leaving 8 bases between. The length of the CDR3 is 13 residues. CDR3 amino acids: CASSPDNSYEQYF. CDR3 DNA: TGTGCCAGCTCACCAGATAACAGCTACGAGCAGTACTTC.

For the CDR3, the DNA is TGTGCCAGCAGCTTCAAGACAGGGAATACTAACTATGGCTACACCTTC. It yields the protein CASSFKTGNTNYGYTF. This chain links TRBV7-9 with TRBJ1-2; 7 nucleotides match TRBD1. Trimming cost V 3 bases and J 0 bases; bases outside gene matches: 7. CDR1 and CDR2 (germline): SEHNR, FQNEAQ (reference sequence). The CDR3 runs 16 residues.

The chain combines TRBV27 with TRBJ2-7; 10 positions match TRBD1. Germline lookup yields CDR1 MNHEY and CDR2 SMNVEV (reference sequence). V shed 4 bases and J 3 bases; nucleotides not matched to a gene: 3. The CDR3 totals 14 residues. CDR3 protein: CASSSGTGDYEQYF. The CDR3 coding sequence is TGTGCCAGCAGTTCTGGGACAGGGGACTACGAGCAGTACTTC.

For the CDR3, the DNA is TGTGCCAGCAGTGAGGGGGGGGCAGGGGAGACCCAGTACTTC. It codes for CASSEGGAGETQYF. This chain joins TRBV27 and TRBJ2-5, with D possibly being TRBD2 (7 bases). CDR1 is MNHEY and CDR2 is SMNVEV in the germline V gene (reference sequence). The CDR3 extends over 14 amino acids. V gave up 5 bases and J gave up 5 bases, with 15 bases separating them.

The chain is built from TRBV28 and TRBJ1-2, with D possibly matching TRBD1 (6 bases). V was shortened by 8 bases and J by 8 bases, with 21 bases between the two germline ends. The CDR3 is 14 amino acids. Germline V gene data show CDR1 as MDHEN and CDR2 as SYDVKM. In DNA, the CDR3 is TGTGCCAGCGGGCTGAACGGGGCTCAGGGGGGCTACACCTTC. Translation gives CASGLNGAQGGYTF.

This clone was observed a handful of times. The CDR3 DNA follows: TGTGCCAGCAGTGACGGAGGGGGGGAGGGCAATCAGCCCCAGCATTTT. Translating gives CASSDGGGEGNQPQHF. The rearrangement joins TRBV2 to TRBJ1-5; D is perhaps TRBD1 (6 bases). V lost 3 bases to trimming and J lost 2 bases, with 14 bases between them. Germline loops: CDR1 SNHLY, CDR2 FYNNEI. The CDR3 covers 16 residues.

The rearrangement joins TRBV7-2 to TRBJ2-1, with 10 bases lining up with TRBD2. The CDR3 runs 15 residues. Germline V gives CDR1 SGHTA, CDR2 FQGNSA. Unmatched junction bases numbered 4, after V lost 4 bases and J lost 4 bases. In DNA form, the CDR3 reads TGTGCCAGCAGCTCGGGACTAGCGCAATACAATGAGCAGTTCTTC. Its protein product is CASSSGLAQYNEQFF.

The chain combines TRBV7-8 with TRBJ2-7, with TRBD1 matching over 10 bases. The germline V gene has CDR1 SGHVS and CDR2 FQNEAQ. The CDR3 has 15 residues. The ends lost 5 bases at V and 0 bases at J; junction bases unmatched: 4. This CDR3 reads CASSPWTGGSYEQYF. The CDR3 nucleotides are TGTGCCAGCAGCCCCTGGACAGGGGGCTCCTACGAGCAGTACTTC.

The J gene is TRBJ1-2, the V gene TRBV28; D might be TRBD1 (6 bases). This CDR3 region has 15 residues. Trimming pared 7 bases from V and 1 base from J, leaving 16 bases between. Germline V lookup: CDR1 MDHEN, CDR2 SYDVKM. The chain's CDR3 is CASNRQVNLNYGYTF. DNA of the CDR3: TGTGCCAGCAATAGACAGGTGAACCTTAACTATGGCTACACCTTC.

The chain employs TRBV14 and TRBJ2-7; D not resolved. V was pared by 0 bases and J by 3 bases, with 6 bases between. Germline CDR1 is SGHDN and CDR2 is FVKESK. The CDR3 runs to 13 residues. CDR3 sequence reads: CASSQEEFYEQYF. CDR3 DNA sequence: TGTGCCAGCAGCCAAGAGGAGTTCTACGAGCAGTACTTC. The whole variable domain, filled in from reference TRBV14 and TRBJ2-7, reads EAGVTQFPSHSVIEKGQTVTLRCDPISGHDNLYWYRRVMGKEIKFLLHFVKESKQDESGMPNNRFLAERTGGTYSTLKVQPAELEDSGVYFCASSQEEFYEQYFGPGTRLTVT.

This clone was counted between two and nine times. The gene calls are TRBV5-1 and TRBJ1-5, with a weak D call TRBD1 (6 bases). Germline-derived CDR1 and CDR2 are SGHRS and YFSETQ. V was shortened by 5 bases and J by 5 bases, with 11 bases between the two germline ends. The CDR3 totals 13 residues. The CDR3 DNA sequence: TGCGCCAGCAGTACGGACAGTCATCAGCCCCAGCATTTT. Translation gives CASSTDSHQPQHF.

This clone was detected only once. The V gene is TRBV18, the J gene TRBJ2-5, with 7 bases aligning to TRBD1. This CDR3 is 12 amino acids long. J was trimmed by 5 bases and V by 6 bases; bases with no gene match: 3. In germline, CDR1 is KGHSH, CDR2 LQKENI. CDR3 coding DNA: TGTGCCAGCTCCACAGGGGTCGAGACCCAGTACTTC. Translated, it gives CASSTGVETQYF.

The chain links TRBV7-9 to TRBJ1-2; TRBD1 aligns across 8 bases. J lost 6 bases, V lost 2 bases, and 8 bases had no gene match. This CDR3 spans 15 amino acids. The germline V gene has CDR1 SEHNR and CDR2 FQNEAQ (reference sequence). The DNA for the CDR3 is TGTGCCAGCAGCTTATTGGCAGGGGGCAAGGATGGCTACACCTTC. Translated, it gives CASSLLAGGKDGYTF.